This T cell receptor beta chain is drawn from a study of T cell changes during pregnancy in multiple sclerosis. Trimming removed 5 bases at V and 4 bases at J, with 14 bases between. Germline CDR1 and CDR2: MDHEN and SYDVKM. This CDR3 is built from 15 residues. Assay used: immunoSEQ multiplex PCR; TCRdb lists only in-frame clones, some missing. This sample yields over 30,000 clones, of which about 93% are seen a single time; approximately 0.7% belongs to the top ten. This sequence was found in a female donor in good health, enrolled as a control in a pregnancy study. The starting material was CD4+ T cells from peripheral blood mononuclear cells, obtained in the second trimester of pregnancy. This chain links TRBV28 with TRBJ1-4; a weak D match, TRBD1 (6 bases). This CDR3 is CASSPYRTDNEKLFF. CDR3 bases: TGTGCCAGCAGTCCGTACCGGACAGATAATGAAAAACTGTTTTTT.